This TCR beta chain appears in the sequencing data of a study of regulatory T cells. The study's findings and limits: Regulatory T cells showed the strongest V-J pair restriction and V/J gene skewing among patient repertoires. In CD3G-deficient patients, conventional CD4+ T cells were enriched for hydrophobic CDR3 residues at positions 6 and 7.

This clone was detected only a few times. Its antigen remains unknown. Every patient with CD3G deficiency had evidence of autoimmunity. Patients aged 2 to 39 years had fewer naive T cells. Sorting split CD4+ cells into CD25-high CD127-low Tregs and CD25-low CD127-high conventional T cells. Germline CDR1 is SGHRS and CDR2 is YFSETQ. Trimming took off 2 bases at V and 1 base at J, with 6 bases between the two ends. CDR3 length: 13 residues. The PCR used 52 TRBV and 13 TRBJ primers. TCRdb's copy holds only in-frame clones and misses some; the assay was immunoSEQ multiplex PCR. The sample shows fewer than 20,000 clones, 84% of them seen only once.

This TCR derives from a young adult with CD3G deficiency. The chain has TRBV5-1 and TRBJ1-1; D gene uncertain. Sequences were obtained from conventional CD4+ T cells sorted from blood. The CDR3: CASSLLPNTEAFF. For the CDR3, the DNA is TGCGCCAGCAGCTTACTACCGAACACTGAAGCTTTCTTT.